This TCR beta chain was identified in a study of blood T cell repertoires in COVID-19. Study-level background: Researchers got acute and convalescent COVID-19 samples from the United States, Italy and Spain. The cDNA or gDNA used as material had been derived from T cells, B-cell-depleted T cells, or PBMCs.

Produced via immunoSEQ multiplex PCR; TCRdb's table is partial and in-frame only. The top ten clones hold roughly 6.8% of a sample with under 95,000 clones, over 75% of them seen once. This CDR3 has 14 amino acids. Trimming stripped 3 bases from V and 3 bases from J, with 11 bases between. Looked up from germline, CDR1 is SEHNR and CDR2 is FQNEAQ (reference sequence). The chain uses TRBV7-9 and TRBJ1-2, with D possibly TRBD1 on 5 matching bases. The source is a human donor with acute or convalescent COVID-19. The donor label of this sample is uncertain. Sequenced sample: peripheral blood. The CDR3 loop reads CASSFGGEHYGYTF. The CDR3 nucleotides are TGTGCCAGCAGCTTTGGGGGGGAACACTATGGCTACACCTTC.